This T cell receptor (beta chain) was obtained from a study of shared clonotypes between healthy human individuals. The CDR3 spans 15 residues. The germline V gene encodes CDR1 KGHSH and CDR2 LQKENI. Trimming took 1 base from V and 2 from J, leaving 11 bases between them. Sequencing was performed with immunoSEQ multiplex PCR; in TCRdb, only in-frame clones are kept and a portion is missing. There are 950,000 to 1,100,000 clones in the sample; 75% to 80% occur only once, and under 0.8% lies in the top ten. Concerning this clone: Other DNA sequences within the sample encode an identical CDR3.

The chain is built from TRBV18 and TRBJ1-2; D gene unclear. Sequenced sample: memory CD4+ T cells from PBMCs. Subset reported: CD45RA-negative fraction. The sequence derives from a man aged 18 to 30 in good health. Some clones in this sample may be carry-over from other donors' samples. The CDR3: CASSPQGGPNYGYTF. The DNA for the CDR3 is TGTGCCAGCTCACCACAGGGAGGCCCGAACTATGGCTACACCTTC.